The clone carrying this T cell receptor (beta chain) has ten or more counts. Antigen specificity is unknown. V was cut by 9 bases and J by 8 bases, with 13 bases left in between. Germline lookup yields CDR1 LNHDA and CDR2 SQIVND (reference sequence). The CDR3 spans 11 residues. The sample comes from a study of regulatory T cells in long-lasting Graves disease. Turning to the study itself: Newly diagnosed Graves' patients had taken antithyroid drugs under 3 months.

Construction of the TCR beta libraries employed iRepertoire HTBI primers in conjunction with Arm-PCR of CDR3 regions. From the multiplex PCR reads, TCRdb called clonotypes with MiXCR, one entry per CDR3 protein. Among 300,000 to 400,000 distinct CDR3 sequences, about 16% were seen once, and the ten largest hold about a fifth. Overall study findings and caveats: TRBV28, TRBJ1-2 and TRBJ2-5 emerged as the favored segments in persistent disease.

The sample's time point: newly diagnosed GD, antithyroid drugs for less than 3 months. PBMCs were the source of the RNA used for TCR sequencing. The V call is TRBV19, the J call TRBJ1-2; D remains unclear. The receptor was isolated from a female donor with Graves disease. The source material was peripheral blood mononuclear cells (PBMCs), sampled at new diagnosis, from a patient treated with antithyroid drugs. In DNA, the CDR3 is TGTGCCAGCGTGGGGATTCGAGGCTACACCTTC. It codes for CASVGIRGYTF.